The clone carrying this T cell receptor (beta chain) has more than one count but fewer than ten. Original handling: CDR3 was compared across clinicopathological groups, and the resulting differences were used to build a distant-metastasis classifier for papillary thyroid cancer. TCRdb re-called clones from the PCR reads using MiXCR. The V and J calls were not made by the authors but by TCRdb's processing. The sample shows about 38,000 clones, 40% to 55% of them seen only once. This CDR3 has 13 residues. The V end lost 11 bases, the J end lost 0 bases, and 11 bases lay between the germline ends. The germline gives CDR1 MDHEN, CDR2 SYDVKM. This sample was included in a study of metastatic and nonmetastatic thyroid tumors. Each patient came to thyroid surgery without any prior treatment (of any kind).

Material for sequencing was tumor tissue. This sequence joins TRBV28 and TRBJ1-3, with D unclear. This sequence was found in a male donor with papillary thyroid cancer or a benign thyroid nodule (not recorded which). Some clones in this sample may be carry-over from other donors' samples. Written as DNA, the CDR3 is TGTGCCCACCGCACGGTCTCTGGAAACACCATATATTTT. This translates into CAHRTVSGNTIYF.